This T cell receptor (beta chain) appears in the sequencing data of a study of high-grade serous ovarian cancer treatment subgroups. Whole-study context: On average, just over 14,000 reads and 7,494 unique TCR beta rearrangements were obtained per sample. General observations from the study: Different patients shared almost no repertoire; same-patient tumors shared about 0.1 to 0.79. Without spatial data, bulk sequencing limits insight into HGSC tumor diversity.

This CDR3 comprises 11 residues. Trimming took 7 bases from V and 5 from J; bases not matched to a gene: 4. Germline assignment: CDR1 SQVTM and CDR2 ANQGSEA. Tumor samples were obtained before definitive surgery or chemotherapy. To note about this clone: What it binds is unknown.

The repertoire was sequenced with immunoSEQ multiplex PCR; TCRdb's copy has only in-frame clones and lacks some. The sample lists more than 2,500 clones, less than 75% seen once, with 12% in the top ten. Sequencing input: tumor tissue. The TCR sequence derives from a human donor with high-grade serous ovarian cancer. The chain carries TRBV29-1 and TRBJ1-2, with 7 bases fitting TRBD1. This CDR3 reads CSGGTDYGYTF. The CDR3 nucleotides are TGCAGCGGGGGGACAGATTATGGCTACACCTTC.